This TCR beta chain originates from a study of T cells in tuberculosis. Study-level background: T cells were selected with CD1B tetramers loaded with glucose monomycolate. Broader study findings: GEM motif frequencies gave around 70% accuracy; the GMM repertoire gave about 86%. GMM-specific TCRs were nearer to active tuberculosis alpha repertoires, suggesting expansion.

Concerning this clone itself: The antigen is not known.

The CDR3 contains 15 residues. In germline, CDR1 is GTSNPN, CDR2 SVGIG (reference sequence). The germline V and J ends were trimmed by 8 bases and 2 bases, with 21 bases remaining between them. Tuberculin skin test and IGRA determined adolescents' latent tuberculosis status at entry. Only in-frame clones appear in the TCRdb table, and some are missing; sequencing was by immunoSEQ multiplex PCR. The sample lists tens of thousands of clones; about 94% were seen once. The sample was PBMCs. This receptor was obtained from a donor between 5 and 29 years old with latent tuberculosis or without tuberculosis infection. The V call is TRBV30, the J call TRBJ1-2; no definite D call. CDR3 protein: CALLWRIGLNYGYTF. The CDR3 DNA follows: TGTGCCCTTCTGTGGAGGATCGGACTGAACTATGGCTACACCTTC. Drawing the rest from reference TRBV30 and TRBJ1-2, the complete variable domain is SQTIHQWPATLVQPVGSPLSLECTVEGTSNPNLYWYRQAAGRGLQLLFYSVGIGQISSEVPQNLSASRPQDRQFILSSKKLLLSDSGFYLCALLWRIGLNYGYTFGSGTRLTVV.